The 19 T cell receptor beta chains below all came from one sample that was sequenced in a study of shared clonotypes between healthy human individuals. Libraries were prepared by immunoSEQ multiplex PCR; TCRdb keeps only in-frame clonotypes and omits some of them. The sample has more than 2 million clones; nearly 97% are singletons. The sequenced sample consisted of naive CD4+ T cells sorted from blood. Subset reported: CD45RA+ positively selected. These receptors all stem from a young man in good health.

The chain carries TRBV12-5 and TRBJ2-4, with 12 bases matching TRBD1. The CDR3 spans 19 residues. Germline trimming cut 0 bases from V and 1 base from J; bases unmatched to any gene: 7. The germline V gene encodes CDR1 LGHNT and CDR2 FRNRAP. CDR3 DNA sequence: TGTGCTAGTGGTTTGGTACTGGGACAGGGGGCCGGGGCCAAAAACATTCAGTACTTC. Amino acids: CASGLVLGQGAGAKNIQYF.

The chain joins TRBV6-1 to TRBJ2-7; D is tentatively TRBD1 or TRBD2 (7 bases each). Germline CDR1 and CDR2: MNHNS and SASEGT. The V end lost 0 bases, the J end lost 7 bases, and 25 bases lay between the germline ends. The CDR3 spans 18 residues. CDR3 region: CASSEAQTGRDWVGEQYF. The CDR3 DNA reads TGTGCCAGCAGTGAAGCACAGACAGGGAGGGACTGGGTCGGGGAGCAGTACTTC.

This chain joins TRBV30 and TRBJ1-2; D gene unclear. V was cut by 1 base and J by 5 bases, with 8 bases left in between. The CDR3 runs to 12 residues. Germline CDR1 reads GTSNPN; CDR2 reads SVGIG (reference sequence). The CDR3 protein is CAWSATSYGYTF. The CDR3 DNA reads as TGTGCCTGGAGTGCGACATCGTATGGCTACACCTTC.

The genes are TRBV27 and TRBJ1-4; TRBD1 matches at 11 bases. CDR3 length equals 16 residues. The germline CDR1 and CDR2 sequences are MNHEY and SMNVEV (reference sequence). Trimming at V came to 5 bases and at J to 6 bases, leaving 8 bases not matched to a gene. DNA for the CDR3: TGTGCCAGCAGTCCACTACCGGGACAGGGGGATGAAAAACTGTTTTTT. Translating it yields CASSPLPGQGDEKLFF.

J is TRBJ1-3 and V is TRBV6-5; a weak D match, TRBD1 (6 bases). Trimming pared 2 bases from V and 2 bases from J, leaving 10 bases between. CDR1 and CDR2 from the germline V gene are MNHEY and SVGAGI. CDR3 length: 15 residues. The CDR3 DNA follows: TGTGCCAGCAGTTACCGATCAGGGGCTGGAAACACCATATATTTT. Its translation: CASSYRSGAGNTIYF.

This clone has a single count. V and J are TRBV25-1 and TRBJ1-1, with D tentatively TRBD1 (6 bases). The V gene lost 4 bases and the J gene lost 4 bases, with 22 bases spanning the gap. Looked up from germline, CDR1 is MGHDK and CDR2 is SYGVNS. CDR3 size: 17 residues. CDR3 loop: CASSVGGGHGRITEAFF. The CDR3 DNA sequence: TGTGCCAGCAGTGTCGGGGGGGGACACGGAAGGATCACTGAAGCTTTCTTT.

This chain links TRBV27 with TRBJ2-5; 8 bases are a match to TRBD1. This CDR3 spans 15 amino acids. The V segment lost 5 bases and the J segment 4 bases; nucleotides outside the gene matches: 9. From germline, CDR1 is MNHEY and CDR2 SMNVEV (reference sequence). The CDR3 region is CASSPRTGYAETQYF. DNA of the CDR3: TGTGCCAGCAGTCCCCGGACAGGGTATGCAGAGACCCAGTACTTC.

V usage is TRBV5-3 and J usage is TRBJ1-1; D not certain. TRBV5-3 is annotated as an ORF whose role is uncertain. Trimming removed 0 bases from V and 1 base from J, with 1 base in between. The CDR3 has 12 residues. In DNA form, the CDR3 reads TGTGCCAGAAGCTTGGGGAACACTGAAGCTTTCTTT. This translates into CARSLGNTEAFF.

This clone was picked up one time. The CDR3 is CASSAAQETQYF. CDR3 sequence (DNA): TGTGCCAGCAGCGCGGCCCAAGAGACCCAGTACTTC. The chain links TRBV5-4 to TRBJ2-5; D remains unclear. The CDR3 is 12 amino acids. In germline, CDR1 is SGHNT, CDR2 YYREEE (reference sequence). V dropped 4 bases and J dropped 1 base, with 5 bases sitting between them.

The V gene is TRBV9, the J gene TRBJ1-2; possible D gene TRBD1, 5 bases. Germline-derived CDR1 and CDR2 are SGDLS and YYNGEE. There are 13 residues in the CDR3. Trimming took off 0 bases at V and 6 bases at J, with 9 bases between the two ends. DNA for the CDR3: TGTGCCAGCAGCGTAGATCAGGGAAATGGCTACACCTTC. This encodes CASSVDQGNGYTF.

The genes are TRBV7-8 and TRBJ2-5; 7 positions match TRBD1. Trimming took 5 bases from V and 1 from J; bases not matched to a gene: 1. Germline V gene sequence: CDR1 SGHVS, CDR2 FQNEAQ. The CDR3 is made up of 13 amino acids. The CDR3 DNA reads as TGTGCCAGCAGCGACAGGGTCCAAGAGACCCAGTACTTC. This gives the protein CASSDRVQETQYF.

Here the CDR3 reads CAIGREPPDTQYF. The DNA of the CDR3 is TGTGCCATCGGGCGGGAGCCCCCAGATACGCAGTATTTT. V and J are TRBV6-5 and TRBJ2-3; 7 bases align to TRBD2. Germline V gene lookup returns CDR1 MNHEY and CDR2 SVGAGI. V gave up 10 bases and J gave up 4 bases; unmatched junction bases: 8. This CDR3 has 13 residues.

The chain couples TRBV4-1 to TRBJ2-7; D not certain. Germline V lookup: CDR1 MGHRA, CDR2 YSYEKL. The CDR3 loop spans 16 amino acids. The ends were cut back, 1 base at V and 0 bases at J, with 13 bases in the middle. The CDR3 sequence: CASSQGAGYYSYEQYF. The CDR3, as DNA: TGCGCCAGCAGCCAAGGCGCCGGTTACTACTCCTACGAGCAGTACTTC.

The V and J genes are TRBV11-2 and TRBJ2-2, with unresolved D. Germline lookup yields CDR1 SGHAT and CDR2 FQNNGV. The length of the CDR3 is 14 residues. Trimming shortened V by 1 base and J by 3 bases, and 6 bases separated the two germline ends. The CDR3 DNA reads TGTGCCAGCAGCTTAGCCGGGTACACCGGGGAGCTGTTTTTT. It yields the protein CASSLAGYTGELFF.

V usage is TRBV11-3 and J usage is TRBJ2-7; D call uncertain. Per the germline V gene, CDR1 is SGHNT and CDR2 is YENEEA. Trimming removed 2 bases at V and 4 bases at J, with 12 bases between. This CDR3 comprises 14 residues. CDR3: CASSLSPMGYEQYF. The CDR3 DNA reads as TGTGCCAGCAGCTTATCCCCGATGGGGTACGAGCAGTACTTC.

Remarks on this clone: Other nucleotide sequences from this sample produce the same CDR3. This chain connects TRBV7-9 to TRBJ2-7; D gene ambiguous. V gave up 2 bases and J gave up 1 base, with 6 bases separating them. CDR3 length: 13 residues. CDR1 is SEHNR and CDR2 is FQNEAQ in the germline V gene (reference sequence). The CDR3 coding sequence is TGTGCCAGCAGCTTACTACAGTCCTACGAGCAGTACTTC. This translates into CASSLLQSYEQYF.

Note on this clone: The same CDR3 also results from other DNA sequences found in this sample. CDR3 DNA sequence: TGCGCCAGCAGCTTCCGGACAGCTAACACCGGGGAGCTGTTTTTT. This translates into CASSFRTANTGELFF. The chain is built from TRBV5-1 and TRBJ2-2; D perhaps matches TRBD1 (6 bases). This CDR3 spans 15 amino acids. CDR1 SGHRS and CDR2 YFSETQ come from the germline V gene. V lost 2 bases, J lost 2 bases, and 10 bases lay in between.

The chain employs TRBV6-5 and TRBJ2-2, with TRBD1 matching over 7 bases. J was trimmed by 7 bases and V by 5 bases; bases with no gene match: 10. The CDR3 runs 15 residues. The germline CDR1 and CDR2 sequences are MNHEY and SVGAGI. In nucleotides, the CDR3 is TGTGCCAGCAGTGCTAGGACAGGAAGGAGCGGGGAGCTGTTTTTT. Protein sequence: CASSARTGRSGELFF.

J is TRBJ1-5 and V is TRBV7-2; no clear D gene. Trimming stripped 3 bases from V and 0 bases from J, with 6 bases between. CDR1 SGHTA and CDR2 FQGNSA come from the germline V gene. The CDR3 extends over 14 amino acids. Here the CDR3 DNA reads TGTGCCAGCAGCTTTACCCATAGCAATCAGCCCCAGCATTTT. Translated: CASSFTHSNQPQHF.